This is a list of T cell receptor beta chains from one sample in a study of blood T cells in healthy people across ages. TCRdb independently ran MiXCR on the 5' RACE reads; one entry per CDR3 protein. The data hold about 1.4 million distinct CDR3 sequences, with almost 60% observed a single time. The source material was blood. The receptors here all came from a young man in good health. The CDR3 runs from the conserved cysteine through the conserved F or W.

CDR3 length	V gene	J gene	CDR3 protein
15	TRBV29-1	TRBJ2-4	CSVEYRGLAKNIQYF
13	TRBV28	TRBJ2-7	CATSTGGPYEQYF
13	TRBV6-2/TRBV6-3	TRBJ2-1	CASRVLSNNEQFF
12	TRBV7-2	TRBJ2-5	CASSQSVETQYF
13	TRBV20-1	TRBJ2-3	CSARRDGTDTQYF
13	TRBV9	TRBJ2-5	CASSEIFQETQYF
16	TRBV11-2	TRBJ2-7	CASSSSSGTRAYEQYF
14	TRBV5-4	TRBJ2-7	CASSLGLAGDVQYF
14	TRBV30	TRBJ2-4	CAWALVGAKNIQYF
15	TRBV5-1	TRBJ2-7	CASSSGQTSSYEQYF
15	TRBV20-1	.	CSASFGTGMINEQYF
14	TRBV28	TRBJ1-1	CASNPGQGPTEAFF